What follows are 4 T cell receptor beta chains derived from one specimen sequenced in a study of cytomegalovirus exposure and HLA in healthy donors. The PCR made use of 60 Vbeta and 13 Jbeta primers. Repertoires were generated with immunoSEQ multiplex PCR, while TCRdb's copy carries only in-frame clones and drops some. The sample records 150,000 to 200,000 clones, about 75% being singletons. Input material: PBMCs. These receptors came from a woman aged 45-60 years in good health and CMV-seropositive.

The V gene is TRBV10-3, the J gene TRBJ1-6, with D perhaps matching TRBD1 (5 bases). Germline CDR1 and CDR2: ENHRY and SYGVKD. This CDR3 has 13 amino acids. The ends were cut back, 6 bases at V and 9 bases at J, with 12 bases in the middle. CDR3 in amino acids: CAISPIGVSPLHF. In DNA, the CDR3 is TGTGCCATCAGCCCGATAGGGGTTTCACCCCTCCACTTT.

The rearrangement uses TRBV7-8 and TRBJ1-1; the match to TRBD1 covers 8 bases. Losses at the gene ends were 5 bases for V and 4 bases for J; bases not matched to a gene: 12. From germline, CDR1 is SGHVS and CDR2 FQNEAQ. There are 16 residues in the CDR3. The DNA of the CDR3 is TGTGCCAGCAGCCTCGGACAGGGTATTTTTGGCACTGAAGCTTTCTTT. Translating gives CASSLGQGIFGTEAFF.

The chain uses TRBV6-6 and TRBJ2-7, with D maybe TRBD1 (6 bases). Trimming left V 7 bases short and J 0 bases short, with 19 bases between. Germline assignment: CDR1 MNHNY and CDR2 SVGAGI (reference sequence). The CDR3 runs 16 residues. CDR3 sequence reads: CASTLLGGLSSYEQYF. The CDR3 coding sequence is TGTGCCAGCACGCTTCTTGGGGGCCTAAGCTCCTACGAGCAGTACTTC.

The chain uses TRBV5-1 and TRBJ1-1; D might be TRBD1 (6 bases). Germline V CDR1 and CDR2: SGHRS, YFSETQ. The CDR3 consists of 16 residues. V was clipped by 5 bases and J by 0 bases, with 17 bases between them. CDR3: CASSGGSWGMNTEAFF. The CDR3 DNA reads TGCGCCAGCAGTGGGGGCTCGTGGGGGATGAACACTGAAGCTTTCTTT.